The source of this T cell receptor (beta chain) is a study of OX40 agonist ivuxolimab in advanced cancers. The V segment lost 8 bases and the J segment 3 bases; nucleotides outside the gene matches: 4. Germline CDR1 and CDR2: SNHLY and FYNNEI. This CDR3 has 12 residues. This table comes from immunoSEQ multiplex PCR, and its TCRdb copy is limited to in-frame clones, with some not included. The sample gives about 19,000 clones, around two thirds of which show up once; about 12% is in the top ten. Sequencing used CD4+ or CD8+ T cells sorted from blood, obtained in a trial of the OX40 agonist ivuxolimab. This sequence originates from an adult with an advanced solid tumor such as melanoma, head and neck, liver or kidney cancer. The chain has TRBV2 and TRBJ2-7; 7 positions agree with TRBD1. In nucleotides, the CDR3 is TGTGCCAGCGAAGGACAGGACTACGAGCAGTACTTC. Protein sequence: CASEGQDYEQYF. The full variable domain, its missing parts supplied by reference TRBV2 and TRBJ2-7, is EPEVTQTPSHQVTQMGQEVILRCVPISNHLYFYWYRQILGQKVEFLVSFYNNEISEKSEIFDDQFSVERPDGSNFTLKIRSTKLEDSAMYFCASEGQDYEQYFGPGTRLTVT.